Sequencing of this T cell receptor beta chain was carried out in a study of response to subunit inactivated influenza vaccine. Broader study findings: Each seasonal influenza vaccination recruits few new T cells, the authors suggested.

Trimming at V came to 7 bases and at J to 4 bases, leaving 20 bases not matched to a gene. This CDR3 spans 18 amino acids. Germline V lookup: CDR1 ENHRY, CDR2 SYGVKD. TCRdb called the RT-PCR reads again in MiXCR, with one record for every CDR3 protein. Here the sample spans some 640,000 distinct CDR3 sequences, approximately 15% being singletons. In its sample, this clonotype was seen a few times. Its antigen is unidentified. The gene calls are TRBV10-3 and TRBJ2-5; 8 bases match TRBD2. The sequenced sample was PBMCs from blood, obtained roughly 15 days before vaccination. This receptor was obtained from a man aged 45-60 years who received an inactivated influenza vaccine. The CDR3 DNA reads as TGTGCCATCACGAGCGGGGGTGCCCATAGGGTTGTATTAGAGACCCAGTACTTC. This encodes CAITSGGAHRVVLETQYF.